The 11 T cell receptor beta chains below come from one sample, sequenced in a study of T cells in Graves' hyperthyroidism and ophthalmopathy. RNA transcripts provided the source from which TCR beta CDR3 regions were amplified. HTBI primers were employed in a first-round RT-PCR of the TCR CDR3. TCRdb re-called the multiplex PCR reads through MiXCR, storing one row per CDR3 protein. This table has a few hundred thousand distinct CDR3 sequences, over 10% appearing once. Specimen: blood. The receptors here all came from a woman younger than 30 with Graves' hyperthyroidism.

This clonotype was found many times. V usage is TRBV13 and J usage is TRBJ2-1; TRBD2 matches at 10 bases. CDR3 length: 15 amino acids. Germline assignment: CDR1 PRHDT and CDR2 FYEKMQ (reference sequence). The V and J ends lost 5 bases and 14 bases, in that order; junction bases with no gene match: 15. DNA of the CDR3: TGTGCCAGCAGCCCCCCCCTAGCGGGAGAAGGGGCCGAGTTCTTC. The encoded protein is CASSPPLAGEGAEFF.

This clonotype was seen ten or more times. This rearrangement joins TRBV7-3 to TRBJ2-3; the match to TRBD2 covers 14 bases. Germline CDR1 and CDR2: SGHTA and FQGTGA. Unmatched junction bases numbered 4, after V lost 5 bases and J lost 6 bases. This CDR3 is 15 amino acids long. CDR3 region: CASSRLAGGLDTQYF. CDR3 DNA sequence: TGTGCCAGCAGCCGACTAGCGGGGGGGTTGGATACGCAGTATTTT.

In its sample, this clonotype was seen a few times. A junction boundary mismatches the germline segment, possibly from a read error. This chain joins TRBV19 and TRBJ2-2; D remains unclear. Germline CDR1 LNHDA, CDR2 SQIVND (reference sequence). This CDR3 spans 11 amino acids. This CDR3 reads CVAKTAGELFF. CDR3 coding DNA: TGCGTGGCTAAAACGGCCGGGGAGCTGTTTTTT.

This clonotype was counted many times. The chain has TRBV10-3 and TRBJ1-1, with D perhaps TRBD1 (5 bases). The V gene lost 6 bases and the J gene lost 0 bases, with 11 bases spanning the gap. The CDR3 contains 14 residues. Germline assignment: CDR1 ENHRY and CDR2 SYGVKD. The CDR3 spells CAIRQGEMNTEAFF. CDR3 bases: TGTGCCATCAGGCAGGGCGAGATGAACACTGAAGCTTTCTTT.

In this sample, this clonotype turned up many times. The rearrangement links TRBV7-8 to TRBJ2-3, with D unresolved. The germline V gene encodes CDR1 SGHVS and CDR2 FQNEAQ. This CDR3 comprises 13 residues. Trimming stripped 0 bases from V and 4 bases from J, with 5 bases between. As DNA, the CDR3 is TGTGCCAGCAGCTTAGCCGCGCCAGATACGCAGTATTTT. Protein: CASSLAAPDTQYF.

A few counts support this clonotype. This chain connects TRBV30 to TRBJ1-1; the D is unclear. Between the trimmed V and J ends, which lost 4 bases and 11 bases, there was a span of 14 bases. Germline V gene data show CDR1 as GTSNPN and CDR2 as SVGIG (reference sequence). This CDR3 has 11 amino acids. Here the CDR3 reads CAWTPGARAFF. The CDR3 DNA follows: TGTGCCTGGACCCCGGGAGCTAGGGCTTTCTTT.

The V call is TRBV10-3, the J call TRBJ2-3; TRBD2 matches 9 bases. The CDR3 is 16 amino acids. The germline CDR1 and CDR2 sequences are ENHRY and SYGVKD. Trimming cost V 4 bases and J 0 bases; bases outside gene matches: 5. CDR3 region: CAISGLAGASTDTQYF. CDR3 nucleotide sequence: TGTGCCATCAGTGGTTTAGCGGGGGCTAGCACAGATACGCAGTATTTT.

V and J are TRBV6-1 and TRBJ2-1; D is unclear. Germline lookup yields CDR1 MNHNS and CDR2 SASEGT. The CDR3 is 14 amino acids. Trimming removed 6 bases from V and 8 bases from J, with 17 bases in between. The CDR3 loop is CASSHLRVFDEQFF. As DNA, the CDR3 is TGTGCCAGCAGCCATCTTCGGGTCTTCGATGAGCAGTTCTTC.

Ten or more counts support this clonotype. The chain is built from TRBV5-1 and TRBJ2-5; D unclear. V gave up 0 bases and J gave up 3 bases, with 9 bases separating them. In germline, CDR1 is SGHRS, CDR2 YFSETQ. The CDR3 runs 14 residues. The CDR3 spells CASSLGSTKETQYF. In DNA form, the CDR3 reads TGCGCCAGCAGCTTGGGGTCGACCAAAGAGACCCAGTACTTC.

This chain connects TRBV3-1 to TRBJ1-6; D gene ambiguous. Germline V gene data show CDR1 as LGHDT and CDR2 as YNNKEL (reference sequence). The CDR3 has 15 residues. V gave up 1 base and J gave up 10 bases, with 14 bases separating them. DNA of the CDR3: TGTGCCAGCAGCCAAGGAGTGCTAGCGGAGTCACCCCTCCACTTT. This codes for CASSQGVLAESPLHF.

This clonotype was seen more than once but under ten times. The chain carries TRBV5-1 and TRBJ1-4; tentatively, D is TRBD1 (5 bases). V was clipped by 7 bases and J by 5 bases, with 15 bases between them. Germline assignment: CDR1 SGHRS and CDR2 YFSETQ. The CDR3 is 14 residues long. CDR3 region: CASSVRDPNEKLFF. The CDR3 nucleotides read TGCGCCAGCTCCGTGCGGGACCCAAATGAAAAACTGTTTTTT.